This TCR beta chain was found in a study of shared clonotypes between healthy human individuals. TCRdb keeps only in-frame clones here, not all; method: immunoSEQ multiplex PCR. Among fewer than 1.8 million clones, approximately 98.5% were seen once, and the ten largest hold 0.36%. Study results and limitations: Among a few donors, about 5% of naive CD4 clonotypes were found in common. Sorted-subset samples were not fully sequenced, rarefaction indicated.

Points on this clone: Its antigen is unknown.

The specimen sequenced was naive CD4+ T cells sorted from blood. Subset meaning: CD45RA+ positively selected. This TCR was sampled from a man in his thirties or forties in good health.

The chain's CDR3 is CAWSGRVLTSGANVLTF. The CDR3 bases are TGTGCCTGGAGTGGCCGGGTCTTAACCTCTGGGGCCAACGTCCTGACTTTC. The chain carries TRBV30 and TRBJ2-6; no definite D call. Trimming removed 1 base from V and 0 bases from J, with 13 bases in between. The germline CDR1 and CDR2 sequences are GTSNPN and SVGIG (reference sequence). There are 17 residues in the CDR3.